This T cell receptor (beta chain) stems from a study of blood T cell repertoires in COVID-19. The wider study: In each case, the material was cDNA or gDNA derived from T cells, B-cell-depleted T cells, or PBMCs.

This CDR3 has 15 amino acids. Germline V gives CDR1 ENHRY, CDR2 SYGVKD. Trimming stripped 3 bases from V and 2 bases from J, with 8 bases between. Per the study methods: How many nucleated cells were present was estimated from reference gene primer amplification. Using immunoSEQ multiplex PCR, the repertoire was profiled, and TCRdb retains in-frame clones only, with some absent. V, J and clone size are taken as reported in that table, and D and trimming were inferred from the DNA itself. The sample includes a few hundred thousand clones, 85% of them seen just once. This sequence originates from a young woman with acute or convalescent COVID-19. The chain combines TRBV10-3 with TRBJ2-6, with D uncertain. Sequenced: peripheral blood. This chain's CDR3 is CAISDQEPGANVLTF. The CDR3 DNA sequence: TGTGCCATCAGTGATCAGGAACCTGGGGCCAACGTCCTGACTTTC.